This TCR beta chain comes out of a study of OX40 agonist ivuxolimab in advanced cancers. Assay used: immunoSEQ multiplex PCR; TCRdb lists only in-frame clones, some missing. The sample lists just under 45,000 clones; 75% to 85% were seen once. Comment on this clone: No antigen is known for it.

Findings and limits, study-wide: Circulating CD4+ and CD8+ T cells showed clonal expansion by week 6 at 0.1 to 3.0 mg/kg.

CDR1 SGHKS and CDR2 YYEKEE come from the germline V gene (reference sequence). The CDR3 covers 17 residues. Trimming cost V 0 bases and J 6 bases, with 22 bases left between them. The chain is built from TRBV5-5 and TRBJ2-7, with D possibly matching TRBD1 (5 bases). This sample comprised CD4+ or CD8+ T cells sorted from blood, obtained in a trial of the OX40 agonist ivuxolimab. The receptor comes from an adult with an advanced solid tumor such as melanoma, head and neck, liver or kidney cancer. Written as DNA, the CDR3 is TGTGCCAGCAGCTTGGATCTCGCCCGCAGGGTAACCCTCGAGCAGTACTTC. Translation: CASSLDLARRVTLEQYF.